What follows are 27 T cell receptor beta chains derived from one specimen sequenced in a study of T-cell memory formation after mild COVID-19. TCRdb processed the 5' RACE reads anew with MiXCR; each CDR3 protein has one entry. The sample lists under 350,000 distinct CDR3 sequences, 15% to 20% occurring once. Input material: PBMCs or a T cell subset sorted from them (not recorded which). The receptors derive from a man aged 18 to 30 who had mild COVID-19 (a few samples of this study predate the infection). Cell type and time point are not known.

V gene TRBV7-9 combines with J gene TRBJ1-5; D possibly corresponds to TRBD1 (5 bases). The length of the CDR3 is 15 residues. With 5 bases removed from V and 4 bases from J, the gap between germline ends came to 15 bases. Germline V CDR1 and CDR2: SEHNR, FQNEAQ (reference sequence). The CDR3 here is CASSVPGPPNQPQHF. The CDR3 nucleotides are TGTGCCAGCAGCGTCCCAGGGCCCCCAAATCAGCCCCAGCATTTT.

This clonotype was seen a few times. V gene TRBV19 combines with J gene TRBJ2-5; D unclear. The germline V and J ends were trimmed by 4 bases and 0 bases, with 6 bases remaining between them. Germline CDR1 is LNHDA and CDR2 is SQIVND (reference sequence). This CDR3 has 13 residues. The CDR3 nucleotides are TGTGCCAGTAGTACGACTGACCAAGAGACCCAGTACTTC. Residues: CASSTTDQETQYF.

In the case of this clonotype: Sequence at one end of the junction differs from germline and may be a read error. The chain links TRBV4-1 to TRBJ2-1; D unclear. The CDR3 runs to 13 residues. CDR1 MGHRA and CDR2 YSYEKL come from the germline V gene. The CDR3 region has the DNA TGCGCCAGCAGCCATGGCAGTTACAACGAGCAGTTCTTC. Translation gives CASSHGSYNEQFF.

This clonotype has a count of ten or more. The V gene is TRBV12-3 or TRBV12-4, the J gene TRBJ2-7, with 7 bases lining up with TRBD1. V dropped 5 bases and J dropped 2; count of bases not matched to a gene: 6. This CDR3 region has 14 residues. CDR3 bases: TGTGCCAGCAGTCCGGGACAGCCCCCCTACGAGCAGTACTTC. Its translation is CASSPGQPPYEQYF.

This clonotype was detected many times. The V gene is TRBV7-2, the J gene TRBJ1-6; a weak D match, TRBD1 (6 bases). The CDR3 covers 16 residues. Germline CDR1 is SGHTA and CDR2 is FQGNSA. The V end was cut by 5 bases, the J end by 7 bases, with 18 bases between. CDR3 DNA sequence: TGTGCCAGCAGCCCCCGCTCGAGGGGGGACAATTCACCCCTCCACTTT. Its translation is CASSPRSRGDNSPLHF.

The J gene is TRBJ2-5, the V gene TRBV11-2; D assignment may be TRBD1 or TRBD2 (6 bases each). The length of the CDR3 is 13 residues. V was shortened by 8 bases and J by 5 bases, with 15 bases between the two germline ends. CDR1 and CDR2 from the germline V gene are SGHAT and FQNNGV. As DNA, the CDR3 is TGTGCCAGCCGGCCTAGGGGGGAGGAGACCCAGTACTTC. The encoded protein is CASRPRGEETQYF.

This clonotype was detected a few times. An end of the junction does not agree with germline; a read error may underlie this. This rearrangement joins TRBV6-5 to TRBJ2-2; a weak D match, TRBD2 (6 bases). This CDR3 contains 11 residues. Germline V gene data show CDR1 as MNHEY and CDR2 as SVGAGI. CDR3 sequence reads: CASSYGGELIF. In nucleotides, the CDR3 is TGTGCCAGCAGTTACGGCGGGGAGCTGATTTTT.

In its sample, this clonotype was seen a few times. This rearrangement joins TRBV18 to TRBJ1-3, with no clear D. Germline-derived CDR1 and CDR2 are KGHSH and LQKENI. Between the trimmed V and J ends, which lost 2 bases and 0 bases, there was a span of 11 bases. There are 16 residues in the CDR3. CDR3 region: CASSPGLGNSGNTIYF. As DNA, the CDR3 is TGTGCCAGCTCACCAGGGTTGGGGAACTCTGGAAACACCATATATTTT. The variable domain in full, completed from reference TRBV18 and TRBJ1-3, reads NAGVMQNPRHLVRRRGQEARLRCSPMKGHSHVYWYRQLPEEGLKFMVYLQKENIIDESGMPKERFSAEFPKEGPSILRIQQVVRGDSAAYFCASSPGLGNSGNTIYFGEGSWLTVV.

A few counts support this clonotype. This chain uses TRBV12-3 or TRBV12-4 with TRBJ2-7; a possible D gene is TRBD1 (6 bases). Trimming pared 6 bases from V and 0 bases from J, leaving 15 bases between. This CDR3 has 15 residues. The CDR3 DNA reads TGTGCCAGCAGCACGGGACAAGACTTCTCCTACGAGCAGTACTTC. Its translation is CASSTGQDFSYEQYF.

This chain links TRBV7-9 with TRBJ1-1; 9 bases match TRBD1. V shed 3 bases, J shed 3 bases, and the junction held 2 bases outside the gene matches. Germline V lookup: CDR1 SEHNR, CDR2 FQNEAQ (reference sequence). The CDR3 spans 14 residues. This CDR3 reads CASSLGDRDTEAFF. CDR3 DNA sequence: TGTGCCAGCAGCTTGGGGGACAGGGACACTGAAGCTTTCTTT.

The chain links TRBV5-1 to TRBJ1-2; the D is unclear. Between the trimmed V and J ends, which lost 1 base and 3 bases, there was a span of 13 bases. There are 15 residues in the CDR3. Germline V gene sequence: CDR1 SGHRS, CDR2 YFSETQ. CDR3 in DNA: TGCGCCAGCAGCTTGTGGACGGACCTCGACTATGGCTACACCTTC. This gives the protein CASSLWTDLDYGYTF.

This clonotype was counted between two and nine times. The V call is TRBV5-1, the J call TRBJ1-6, with D possibly matching TRBD1 (5 bases). Trimming shortened V by 0 bases and J by 9 bases, and 10 bases separated the two germline ends. Looked up from germline, CDR1 is SGHRS and CDR2 is YFSETQ. The CDR3 sequence is 14 residues long. The CDR3 sequence is CASSLGQRVSPLHF. The CDR3 coding sequence is TGCGCCAGCAGCTTGGGACAGAGGGTTTCACCCCTCCACTTT.

The rearrangement links TRBV6-5 to TRBJ2-1; 10 bases match TRBD1. The CDR3 spans 20 residues. CDR1 MNHEY and CDR2 SVGAGI come from the germline V gene. V trimming: 6 bases; J trimming: 0 bases; junction bases outside the gene matches: 17. CDR3 region: CASRAAGQGQRLSSYNEQFF. CDR3 nucleotide sequence: TGTGCCAGCAGAGCAGCGGGACAGGGGCAACGACTTAGCTCCTACAATGAGCAGTTCTTC.

This clonotype was counted a few times. The chain links TRBV6-6 to TRBJ2-3, with 8 bases aligning to TRBD2. V was clipped by 2 bases and J by 1 base; unmatched bases: 5. The CDR3 length is 16 residues. The V gene's germline CDR1 is MNHNY and CDR2 SVGAGI (reference sequence). The CDR3 sequence is CASSYRGGVGTDTQYF. DNA of the CDR3: TGTGCCAGCAGTTACCGGGGGGGGGTTGGCACAGATACGCAGTATTTT.

V gene TRBV4-2 combines with J gene TRBJ2-1, with D tentatively TRBD2 (7 bases). CDR1 and CDR2 from the germline V gene are LGHNA and YNFKEQ. With 1 base removed from V and 4 bases from J, the gap between germline ends came to 17 bases. The CDR3 runs 17 residues. Written as DNA, the CDR3 is TGTGCCAGCAGCCAAGGCGAAGGCGGGGGCATTTACAATGAGCAGTTCTTC. This gives the protein CASSQGEGGGIYNEQFF.

J is TRBJ2-7 and V is TRBV5-6; the D gene is possibly TRBD2 (5 bases). This CDR3 region has 14 residues. The germline gives CDR1 SGHDT, CDR2 YYEEEE. The germline V and J ends were trimmed by 3 bases and 3 bases, with 13 bases remaining between them. This chain's CDR3 is CASSYGGWFYEQYV. CDR3 coding DNA: TGTGCCAGCAGCTATGGCGGGTGGTTCTACGAGCAGTACGTC.

This clonotype has just a few counts. CDR3 DNA: TGTGCCAGCTCATCTACCAATGGAGATACGCAGTATTTT. This sequence encodes CASSSTNGDTQYF. The chain recombines TRBV18 with TRBJ2-3; D ambiguous. V gave up 5 bases and J gave up 5 bases, with 11 bases separating them. The length of the CDR3 is 13 residues. CDR1 and CDR2 from the germline V gene are KGHSH and LQKENI.

This clonotype occurred a few times. The V gene is TRBV5-1, the J gene TRBJ2-3; D call uncertain. The V end was cut by 0 bases, the J end by 3 bases, with 8 bases between. The CDR3 loop spans 14 amino acids. Germline V gene lookup returns CDR1 SGHRS and CDR2 YFSETQ. The CDR3 loop is CASSLEAPTDTQYF. The CDR3 nucleotides are TGCGCCAGCAGCTTGGAGGCTCCGACAGATACGCAGTATTTT.

The chain links TRBV7-3 to TRBJ2-3; no firm D call. Trimming stripped 2 bases from V and 1 base from J, with 10 bases between. The germline gives CDR1 SGHTA, CDR2 FQGTGA. The CDR3 has 15 amino acids. CDR3 sequence: CASSLASRGTDTQYF. The CDR3 DNA sequence: TGTGCCAGCAGCTTAGCTTCGCGTGGCACAGATACGCAGTATTTT.

The J gene is TRBJ2-2, the V gene TRBV7-7; the match to TRBD1 covers 9 bases. Germline CDR1 is SSHAT and CDR2 is FNYEAQ (reference sequence). The CDR3 sequence is 15 residues long. V trimming: 5 bases; J trimming: 2 bases; junction bases outside the gene matches: 3. The CDR3: CASSAGQGNTGELFF. The CDR3 bases are TGTGCCAGCAGCGCGGGACAGGGCAACACCGGGGAGCTGTTTTTT.

The chain couples TRBV4-2 to TRBJ2-5; 8 positions match TRBD2. V lost 8 bases to trimming and J lost 5 bases; unmatched junction nucleotides: 13. Per germline, CDR1 LGHNA and CDR2 YNFKEQ. This CDR3 spans 15 amino acids. The DNA for the CDR3 is TGTGCCAGCGTACCCCCCGGGGGGGCCTGTGAGACCCAGTACTTC. It is translated as CASVPPGGACETQYF.

The chain has TRBV29-1 and TRBJ1-1; D gene ambiguous. Germline values: CDR1 SQVTM, CDR2 ANQGSEA. This CDR3 is 11 amino acids long. The germline V and J ends were trimmed by 0 bases and 8 bases, with 7 bases remaining between them. CDR3 amino acids: CSVEEYDEAFF. CDR3 sequence (DNA): TGCAGCGTTGAAGAGTACGACGAAGCTTTCTTT.

V gene TRBV7-8 combines with J gene TRBJ1-2; weak D call: TRBD1 (6 bases). Germline assignment: CDR1 SGHVS and CDR2 FQNEAQ. The CDR3 is 16 amino acids. The V gene lost 0 bases and the J gene lost 3 bases, with 14 bases spanning the gap. CDR3 nucleotides: TGTGCCAGCAGCTTAGCGTGGTCGGGGGCGGACTATGGCTACACCTTC. Amino acid sequence: CASSLAWSGADYGYTF.

The gene calls are TRBV6-2 or TRBV6-3 and TRBJ2-2, with no clear D. V gave up 8 bases and J gave up 0 bases, with 10 bases separating them. Germline CDR1 and CDR2: MNHEY and SVGEGT. There are 14 residues in the CDR3. In nucleotides, the CDR3 is TGTGCCAGCGGTCTGGTCGCGAACACCGGGGAGCTGTTTTTT. Translation gives CASGLVANTGELFF.

This clonotype was picked up a small number of times. CDR3 DNA: TGCGCCAGCAACCTAGCGGGTTCAGAGACCCAGTACTTC. As protein: CASNLAGSETQYF. V gene TRBV10-2 combines with J gene TRBJ2-5; TRBD2 agrees at 8 bases. From germline, CDR1 is WSHSY and CDR2 SAAADI. The CDR3 has 13 amino acids. J lost 4 bases, V lost 7 bases, and 5 bases had no gene match.

J is TRBJ1-5 and V is TRBV4-3, with 10 bases identical to TRBD1. Per the germline V gene, CDR1 is LGHNA and CDR2 is YSLEER. CDR3 length equals 16 residues. The J segment lost 7 bases and the V segment lost 1 base, leaving 7 bases of the junction unmatched. CDR3 protein: CASSQGVRDRGQPQHF. The CDR3 bases are TGCGCCAGCAGCCAAGGAGTTCGGGACAGGGGACAGCCCCAGCATTTT.

The sample holds a few counts of this clonotype. The chain carries TRBV7-2 and TRBJ2-5, with D maybe TRBD2 (6 bases). This CDR3 spans 14 amino acids. Germline CDR1 SGHTA, CDR2 FQGNSA. V was shortened by 5 bases and J by 5 bases, with 15 bases between the two germline ends. Here the CDR3 reads CASSPGTPMETQYF. CDR3 DNA sequence: TGTGCCAGCAGCCCGGGGACTCCAATGGAGACCCAGTACTTC.